These T cell receptor beta chains were read from a single sample in a study of cytomegalovirus exposure and HLA in healthy donors. Profiling relied on immunoSEQ multiplex PCR, and the TCRdb table lists in-frame clones only, not all of them. The data contain 200,000 to 250,000 clones, over 80% of them singletons. The sequencing sample was made of PBMCs. These TCRs come from a woman between 18 and 29 years old in good health and CMV-seronegative. Both conserved end residues are part of each CDR3. D genes are given only for firm matches. Expanded clones are given a class, and other clones once, few, many or no size at all.

j_gene: TRBJ2-5; d_gene: -; abundance: -; v_gene: TRBV6-6; len: 13; CDR3aa: CASRMTVQETQYF; CDR3nt: TGTGCCAGCAGGATGACAGTCCAAGAGACCCAGTACTTC
j_gene: TRBJ2-3; d_gene: TRBD2; abundance: -; v_gene: TRBV30; len: 17; CDR3aa: CAWTSPGLAAGTDTQYF; CDR3nt: TGTGCCTGGACCTCCCCGGGACTAGCGGCTGGCACAGATACGCAGTATTTT
j_gene: TRBJ2-1; d_gene: -; abundance: -; v_gene: TRBV9; len: 12; CDR3aa: CASSVVGDEQFF; CDR3nt: TGTGCCAGCAGCGTAGTGGGGGATGAGCAGTTCTTC
j_gene: TRBJ2-3; d_gene: -; abundance: -; v_gene: TRBV5-1; len: 14; CDR3aa: CASSSASGQFTQYF; CDR3nt: TGCGCCAGCAGCTCGGCTTCGGGGCAGTTTACGCAGTATTTT
j_gene: TRBJ2-3; d_gene: -; abundance: -; v_gene: TRBV5-1; len: 15; CDR3aa: CASNGLSGRTDTQYF; CDR3nt: TGCGCCAGCAATGGACTATCTGGACGCACAGATACGCAGTATTTT
j_gene: TRBJ1-1; d_gene: TRBD1; abundance: -; v_gene: TRBV6-1; len: 13; CDR3aa: CASSERLQGVAFF; CDR3nt: TGTGCCAGCAGTGAAAGGTTACAGGGGGTAGCTTTCTTT
j_gene: TRBJ1-4; d_gene: -; abundance: -; v_gene: TRBV7-6; len: 14; CDR3aa: CASSLGTVGEKLFF; CDR3nt: TGTGCCAGCAGCTTAGGGACAGTTGGTGAAAAACTGTTTTTT
j_gene: TRBJ1-4; d_gene: TRBD1; abundance: -; v_gene: TRBV2; len: 15; CDR3aa: CASWQGQALNEKLFF; CDR3nt: TGTGCCAGCTGGCAGGGACAGGCACTTAATGAAAAACTGTTTTTT
j_gene: TRBJ1-4; d_gene: -; abundance: few; v_gene: TRBV19; len: 14; CDR3aa: CASSDELGNEKLFF; CDR3nt: TGTGCCAGTAGTGATGAGCTCGGAAATGAAAAACTGTTTTTT
j_gene: TRBJ2-7; d_gene: TRBD1; abundance: few; v_gene: TRBV6-6; len: 15; CDR3aa: CASHMTGDFTYEQYF; CDR3nt: TGTGCCAGCCACATGACAGGGGACTTTACCTACGAGCAGTACTTC
j_gene: TRBJ1-1; d_gene: -; abundance: -; v_gene: TRBV11-2; len: 15; CDR3aa: CASSLVGRAGTEAFF; CDR3nt: TGTGCCAGCAGCTTAGTGGGGAGGGCCGGCACTGAAGCTTTCTTT
j_gene: TRBJ2-3; d_gene: -; abundance: few; v_gene: TRBV15; len: 12; CDR3aa: CATSRDDSMQYF; CDR3nt: TGTGCCACCAGCAGAGATGACTCAATGCAGTATTTT
j_gene: TRBJ1-2; d_gene: -; abundance: -; v_gene: TRBV5-1; len: 13; CDR3aa: CASSLKGSHGYTF; CDR3nt: TGCGCCAGCAGCTTAAAGGGGTCCCATGGCTACACCTTC
j_gene: TRBJ1-6; d_gene: -; abundance: -; v_gene: TRBV12-5; len: 13; CDR3aa: CASGSTVNSPLHF; CDR3nt: TGTGCTAGTGGTTCGACAGTCAATTCACCCCTCCACTTT
j_gene: TRBJ1-5; d_gene: -; abundance: -; v_gene: TRBV19; len: 17; CDR3aa: CASSGHRAGRSNQPQHF; CDR3nt: TGTGCCAGTAGTGGTCATCGGGCAGGCAGGAGCAATCAGCCCCAGCATTTT
j_gene: TRBJ2-3; d_gene: TRBD1; abundance: -; v_gene: TRBV9; len: 15; CDR3aa: CASSVATGGADTQYF; CDR3nt: TGTGCCAGCAGCGTAGCGACAGGGGGCGCAGATACGCAGTATTTT
j_gene: TRBJ2-7; d_gene: TRBD1; abundance: few; v_gene: TRBV6-5; len: 15; CDR3aa: CASSWDRDRGYEQYF; CDR3nt: TGTGCCAGCAGTTGGGACCGGGACAGGGGCTACGAGCAGTACTTC
j_gene: TRBJ2-1; d_gene: -; abundance: -; v_gene: TRBV7-9; len: 12; CDR3aa: CASRDGANEQFF; CDR3nt: TGTGCCAGCAGGGATGGCGCCAATGAGCAGTTCTTC
j_gene: TRBJ2-3; d_gene: TRBD2; abundance: once; v_gene: TRBV28; len: 16; CDR3aa: CASSASGRASADTQYF; CDR3nt: TGTGCCAGTAGTGCTAGCGGGAGGGCCTCCGCAGATACGCAGTATTTT
j_gene: TRBJ1-5; d_gene: -; abundance: few; v_gene: TRBV29-1; len: 10; CDR3aa: CSVGDQPQHF; CDR3nt: TGCAGCGTTGGGGATCAGCCCCAGCATTTT
j_gene: TRBJ2-7; d_gene: TRBD1; abundance: -; v_gene: TRBV30; len: 13; CDR3aa: CAGDGTGDYEQYF; CDR3nt: TGTGCCGGCGACGGGACAGGGGACTACGAGCAGTACTTC
j_gene: TRBJ2-3; d_gene: -; abundance: -; v_gene: TRBV6-5; len: 15; CDR3aa: CASSPVFGGTDTQYF; CDR3nt: TGTGCCAGCAGTCCCGTATTTGGGGGGACAGATACGCAGTATTTT
j_gene: TRBJ2-1; d_gene: TRBD2; abundance: -; v_gene: TRBV10-1; len: 14; CDR3aa: CASSHDWTRNEQFF; CDR3nt: TGCGCCAGCAGTCATGACTGGACTAGGAATGAGCAGTTCTTC
j_gene: TRBJ2-4; d_gene: TRBD1; abundance: once; v_gene: TRBV19; len: 14; CDR3aa: CASSYSGTGGIQYF; CDR3nt: TGTGCCAGTAGTTACTCCGGGACAGGGGGCATTCAGTACTTC
j_gene: TRBJ2-2; d_gene: TRBD1; abundance: -; v_gene: TRBV6-5; len: 14; CDR3aa: CASNRQGVDGELFF; CDR3nt: TGTGCCAGCAACCGACAGGGGGTGGACGGGGAGCTGTTTTTT
j_gene: TRBJ2-7; d_gene: -; abundance: -; v_gene: TRBV5-6; len: 14; CDR3aa: CASSLSRFSYEQYF; CDR3nt: TGTGCCAGCAGCTTGTCCAGGTTCTCCTACGAGCAGTACTTC
j_gene: TRBJ1-1; d_gene: -; abundance: few; v_gene: TRBV14; len: 17; CDR3aa: CASSQDLPSSGNTEAFF; CDR3nt: TGTGCCAGCAGCCAAGATCTTCCCTCTAGCGGGAACACTGAAGCTTTCTTT
j_gene: TRBJ2-4; d_gene: -; abundance: -; v_gene: TRBV11-2; len: 15; CDR3aa: CASSSPQGFSNIQYF; CDR3nt: TGTGCCAGCAGCTCTCCTCAGGGGTTTTCGAACATTCAGTACTTC
j_gene: TRBJ1-5; d_gene: -; abundance: -; v_gene: TRBV6-1; len: 14; CDR3aa: CASSVRGGVQPQHF; CDR3nt: TGTGCCAGCAGTGTCAGGGGTGGGGTTCAGCCCCAGCATTTT
j_gene: TRBJ1-2; d_gene: -; abundance: -; v_gene: TRBV27; len: 12; CDR3aa: CASSLAGYGYTF; CDR3nt: TGTGCCAGCAGTTTAGCGGGTTATGGCTACACCTTC
j_gene: TRBJ1-2; d_gene: -; abundance: -; v_gene: TRBV23-1; len: 17; CDR3aa: CASSQSIAQGPNYGYTF; CDR3nt: TGCGCCAGCAGTCAAAGCATCGCCCAGGGCCCCAACTATGGCTACACCTTC
j_gene: TRBJ1-5; d_gene: TRBD1; abundance: -; v_gene: TRBV2; len: 13; CDR3aa: CASSNTGGQPQHF; CDR3nt: TGTGCCAGCAGTAATACAGGGGGTCAGCCCCAGCATTTT
j_gene: TRBJ2-1; d_gene: TRBD2; abundance: -; v_gene: TRBV5-1; len: 15; CDR3aa: CASSSSGTRGGEQFF; CDR3nt: TGCGCCAGCAGCTCCTCCGGGACTAGGGGGGGTGAGCAGTTCTTC
j_gene: TRBJ2-2; d_gene: -; abundance: many; v_gene: TRBV29-1; len: 13; CDR3aa: CSVHVRQSGELFF; CDR3nt: TGCAGCGTTCACGTCAGACAGAGCGGGGAGCTGTTTTTT
j_gene: TRBJ1-2; d_gene: -; abundance: -; v_gene: TRBV5-1; len: 15; CDR3aa: CASSWDPDGDYGYTF; CDR3nt: TGCGCCAGCAGCTGGGACCCGGACGGTGACTATGGCTACACCTTC
j_gene: TRBJ2-7; d_gene: -; abundance: -; v_gene: TRBV6-1; len: 15; CDR3aa: CASSEAPALTYEQYF; CDR3nt: TGTGCCAGCAGTGAAGCCCCGGCCCTAACCTACGAGCAGTACTTC
j_gene: TRBJ2-5; d_gene: TRBD1; abundance: few; v_gene: TRBV11-2; len: 13; CDR3aa: CASSPDRGRAQYF; CDR3nt: TGTGCCAGCAGCCCCGACAGGGGTCGGGCCCAGTACTTC
j_gene: TRBJ1-2; d_gene: -; abundance: -; v_gene: TRBV6-1; len: 13; CDR3aa: CASAPTDNYGYTF; CDR3nt: TGTGCCAGCGCCCCGACAGACAACTATGGCTACACCTTC
j_gene: TRBJ1-6; d_gene: TRBD1; abundance: -; v_gene: TRBV29-1; len: 18; CDR3aa: CSVSGDRGKGPYNSPLHF; CDR3nt: TGCAGCGTTTCCGGGGACAGGGGGAAAGGCCCCTATAATTCACCCCTCCACTTT
j_gene: TRBJ2-2; d_gene: TRBD2; abundance: -; v_gene: TRBV5-6; len: 17; CDR3aa: CASSLAKGREYTGELFF; CDR3nt: TGTGCCAGCAGCTTGGCAAAGGGGCGGGAGTACACCGGGGAGCTGTTTTTT
j_gene: TRBJ1-4; d_gene: -; abundance: -; v_gene: TRBV7-2; len: 15; CDR3aa: CASSLGGGGNEKLFF; CDR3nt: TGTGCCAGCAGCTTAGGAGGTGGGGGTAATGAAAAACTGTTTTTT
j_gene: TRBJ1-2; d_gene: -; abundance: -; v_gene: TRBV30; len: 15; CDR3aa: CAWSVSLSRTYGYTF; CDR3nt: TGTGCCTGGAGTGTCTCTCTGAGCCGAACCTACGGCTACACCTTC
j_gene: TRBJ2-7; d_gene: TRBD2; abundance: -; v_gene: TRBV28; len: 14; CDR3aa: CASHRTSGTTRQYF; CDR3nt: TGTGCCAGCCATAGGACTAGCGGGACTACAAGGCAGTACTTC
j_gene: TRBJ2-7; d_gene: -; abundance: -; v_gene: TRBV11-2; len: 11; CDR3aa: CASSHRGEQYF; CDR3nt: TGTGCCAGCAGTCACCGGGGAGAGCAGTACTTC
j_gene: TRBJ2-1; d_gene: -; abundance: once; v_gene: TRBV6-6; len: 12; CDR3aa: CASSYSREEQFF; CDR3nt: TGTGCCAGCAGTTATAGCCGAGAGGAGCAGTTCTTC
j_gene: TRBJ1-5; d_gene: -; abundance: -; v_gene: TRBV6-6; len: 14; CDR3aa: CASAPSGGDQPQHF; CDR3nt: TGTGCCAGCGCCCCCTCGGGTGGGGATCAGCCCCAGCATTTT
j_gene: TRBJ1-1; d_gene: -; abundance: -; v_gene: TRBV19; len: 16; CDR3aa: CASSIGPRAGNTEAFF; CDR3nt: TGTGCCAGTAGTATAGGTCCCAGGGCTGGGAACACTGAAGCTTTCTTT
j_gene: TRBJ1-4; d_gene: -; abundance: -; v_gene: TRBV30; len: 14; CDR3aa: CAWTLQDTNEKLFF; CDR3nt: TGTGCCTGGACCCTACAGGACACTAATGAAAAACTGTTTTTT